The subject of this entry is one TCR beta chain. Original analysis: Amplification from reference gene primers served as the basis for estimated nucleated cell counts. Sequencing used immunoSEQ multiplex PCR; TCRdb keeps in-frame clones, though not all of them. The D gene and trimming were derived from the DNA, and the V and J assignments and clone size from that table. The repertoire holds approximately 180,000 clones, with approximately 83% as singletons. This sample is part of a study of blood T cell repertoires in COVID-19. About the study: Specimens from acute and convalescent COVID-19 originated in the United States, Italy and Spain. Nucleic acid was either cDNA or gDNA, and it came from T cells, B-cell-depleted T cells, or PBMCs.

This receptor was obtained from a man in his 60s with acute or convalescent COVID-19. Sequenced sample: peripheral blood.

The CDR3 nucleotides read TGTGCCAGCAGTTTCCTGACAGGGGCTAACTCACCCCTCCACTTT. It specifies CASSFLTGANSPLHF. The chain combines TRBV27 with TRBJ1-6; 8 bases fit TRBD1. The V and J ends lost 3 bases and 10 bases, in that order; junction bases with no gene match: 8. Germline V gene data show CDR1 as MNHEY and CDR2 as SMNVEV (reference sequence). This CDR3 is built from 15 residues.